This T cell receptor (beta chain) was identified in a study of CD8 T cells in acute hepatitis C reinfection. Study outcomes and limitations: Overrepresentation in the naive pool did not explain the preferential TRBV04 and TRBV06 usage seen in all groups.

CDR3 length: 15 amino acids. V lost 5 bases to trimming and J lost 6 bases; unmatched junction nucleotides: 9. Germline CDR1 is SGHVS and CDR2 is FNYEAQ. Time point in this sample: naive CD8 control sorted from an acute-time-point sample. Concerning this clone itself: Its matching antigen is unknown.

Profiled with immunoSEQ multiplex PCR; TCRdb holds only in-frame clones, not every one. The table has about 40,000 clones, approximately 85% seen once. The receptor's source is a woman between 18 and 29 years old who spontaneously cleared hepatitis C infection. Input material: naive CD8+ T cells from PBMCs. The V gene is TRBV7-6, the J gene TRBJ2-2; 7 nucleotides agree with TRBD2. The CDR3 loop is CASSAGLVRSGELFF. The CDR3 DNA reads TGTGCCAGCAGCGCCGGACTAGTTAGGTCCGGGGAGCTGTTTTTT.